This is a list of T cell receptor beta chains from one sample in a study of blood T cell repertoires in COVID-19. The table came from immunoSEQ multiplex PCR; TCRdb's copy has only in-frame clones and leaves some out. The profile shows tens of thousands of clones, 70% to 90% of them singletons. The specimen was peripheral blood. The receptor set was obtained from an older woman with acute or convalescent COVID-19. The CDR3 runs from the conserved cysteine through the conserved F or W. The D gene is left open where the match is weak. Where a row states a size, it is once, few, many or the class of an expanded clone; other rows omit it.

V: TRBV29-1; size: .; D: TRBD1; J: TRBJ1-2; DNA: TGCAGCGTTGAAGAGGACAGGCCTAACTATGGCTACACCTTC; CDR3: CSVEEDRPNYGYTF
V: TRBV12-3/TRBV12-4; size: .; D: TRBD1; J: TRBJ1-6; DNA: TGTGCCAGCAAGCGACAGGGGGGTTCACCCCTCCACTTT; CDR3: CASKRQGGSPLHF
V: TRBV6-5; size: .; D: .; J: TRBJ1-1; DNA: TGTGCCAGCAGTTCCGGGGGGAGAACTGAAGCTTTCTTT; CDR3: CASSSGGRTEAFF
V: TRBV11-3; size: .; D: .; J: TRBJ2-1; DNA: TGTGCCAGCAGCTTGACAGAATACAATGAGCAGTTCTTC; CDR3: CASSLTEYNEQFF
V: TRBV7-2; size: many; D: TRBD1; J: TRBJ1-2; DNA: TGTGCCAGCAGCTGGGGACAGGGGGTCAACTATGGCTACACCTTC; CDR3: CASSWGQGVNYGYTF
V: TRBV7-9; size: .; D: .; J: TRBJ1-5; DNA: TGTGCCAGCAGCTTAAACGGGAATAATCAGCCCCAGCATTTT; CDR3: CASSLNGNNQPQHF
V: TRBV10-3; size: .; D: TRBD1; J: TRBJ1-2; DNA: TGTGCCATCAGCCTTACAGGGGAATATGGCTACACCTTC; CDR3: CAISLTGEYGYTF
V: TRBV6-5; size: .; D: TRBD1; J: TRBJ1-1; DNA: TGTGCCAGCAGTCCTGCGACAGGGATTATCAGGGAAGCTTTCTTT; CDR3: CASSPATGIIREAFF
V: TRBV5-1; size: .; D: .; J: TRBJ1-4; DNA: TGCGCCAGCAGGTTGGACAGCACCTTGGGAACTAATGAAAAACTGTTTTTT; CDR3: CASRLDSTLGTNEKLFF
V: TRBV5-1; size: .; D: .; J: TRBJ2-1; DNA: TGCGCCAGCAGCTTGGTTGCGGGTTTGGATGAGCAGTTCTTC; CDR3: CASSLVAGLDEQFF
V: TRBV13; size: few; D: TRBD1; J: TRBJ2-4; DNA: TGTGCCAGCAGAAAGGGGGCAGGGCTAGCCAAAAACATTCAGTACTTC; CDR3: CASRKGAGLAKNIQYF
V: TRBV9; size: few; D: TRBD2; J: TRBJ2-3; DNA: TGTGCCAGCAGCTTTAGCGGGGTAGGAGATACGCAGTATTTT; CDR3: CASSFSGVGDTQYF
V: TRBV7-2; size: .; D: .; J: TRBJ1-6; DNA: TGTGCCAGCAGCTCCCGAGGGCGGGATTCACCCCTCCACTTT; CDR3: CASSSRGRDSPLHF
V: TRBV30; size: .; D: .; J: TRBJ1-2; DNA: TGTGCCTGGATATTACGGGGTGGCTACACCTTC; CDR3: CAWILRGGYTF
V: TRBV7-8; size: .; D: TRBD1; J: TRBJ1-1; DNA: TGTGCCAGCAGCTCAAGGACAGGGACGAACACTGAAGCTTTCTTT; CDR3: CASSSRTGTNTEAFF
V: TRBV2; size: .; D: .; J: TRBJ2-4; DNA: TGTGCCAGCAACAAAGGGGTTAGCATTCAGTACTTC; CDR3: CASNKGVSIQYF
V: TRBV19; size: .; D: .; J: TRBJ1-5; DNA: TGTGCCAGTACCCCGAGTAATAGCAATCAGCCCCAGCATTTT; CDR3: CASTPSNSNQPQHF
V: TRBV5-4; size: once; D: .; J: TRBJ2-3; DNA: TGTGCCAGCAGCTTGCGGGGGGCGCTACGCACAGATACGCAGTATTTT; CDR3: CASSLRGALRTDTQYF
V: TRBV10-3; size: .; D: TRBD1; J: TRBJ1-2; DNA: TGTGCCATTCCGGGACAGGGAACTGGCTACACCTTC; CDR3: CAIPGQGTGYTF
V: TRBV6-5; size: .; D: TRBD1; J: TRBJ1-1; DNA: TGTGCCAGCGACAGGGGGATGAACACTGAAGCTTTCTTT; CDR3: CASDRGMNTEAFF
V: TRBV11-2; size: .; D: TRBD1; J: TRBJ1-1; DNA: TGTGCCAGCAGCTCCTTAGGGACAGGGGGTACTGAAGCTTTCTTT; CDR3: CASSSLGTGGTEAFF
V: TRBV11-2; size: once; D: .; J: TRBJ2-1; DNA: TGTGCCAGCAGCCCGAGAACTAGCAGACCCTACAATGAGCAGTTCTTC; CDR3: CASSPRTSRPYNEQFF
V: TRBV30; size: .; D: .; J: TRBJ1-3; DNA: TGTGCCTGGGGTTTAGGGGGCTCTGGAAACACCATATATTTT; CDR3: CAWGLGGSGNTIYF
V: TRBV5-1; size: .; D: TRBD1; J: TRBJ2-7; DNA: TGCGCCAGCAGCTTGGAATTGGGACAGGGACTTCACTTC; CDR3: CASSLELGQGLHF
V: TRBV5-6; size: .; D: .; J: TRBJ1-1; DNA: TGTGCCAGCAGCTTGGGGCCGTTGAACACTGAAGCTTTCTTT; CDR3: CASSLGPLNTEAFF
V: TRBV7-8; size: .; D: TRBD2; J: TRBJ2-3; DNA: TGTGCCAGCAGCTCAGTGGGGGGGAGCACAGATACGCAGTATTTT; CDR3: CASSSVGGSTDTQYF
V: TRBV4-2; size: .; D: TRBD2; J: TRBJ2-1; DNA: TGTGCCAGCAGCCAAGACCCCGGGACTAGCGGGGTAAGAGATGAGCAGTTCTTC; CDR3: CASSQDPGTSGVRDEQFF
V: TRBV29-1; size: .; D: TRBD1; J: TRBJ1-2; DNA: TGCAGCGTGGAGGGACAGGCTCCCTACCCGTATGGCTACACCTTC; CDR3: CSVEGQAPYPYGYTF
V: TRBV30; size: .; D: .; J: TRBJ1-1; DNA: TGTGCCTGGAGTCGACAGCGAGCCTTTGAAGCTTTCTTT; CDR3: CAWSRQRAFEAFF
V: TRBV19; size: .; D: .; J: TRBJ1-1; DNA: TGTGCCAGTAGTATTCAGGGCGGAAACACTGAAGCTTTCTTT; CDR3: CASSIQGGNTEAFF
V: TRBV9; size: .; D: .; J: TRBJ2-2; DNA: TGTGCCAGCAGCGTAGAGGACAGTCCGTGGTCGAACACCGGGGAGCTGTTTTTT; CDR3: CASSVEDSPWSNTGELFF
V: TRBV3-1/TRBV3-2; size: .; D: .; J: TRBJ2-4; DNA: TGTGCCAGCAGCCCCCAGGTCGGTGGGGCAAGGGGCAAAAACATTCAGTACTTC; CDR3: CASSPQVGGARGKNIQYF
V: TRBV7-9; size: .; D: TRBD1; J: TRBJ2-7; DNA: TGTGCCAGCGTTCGGACAGGGCGTGGCGAGCAGTACTTC; CDR3: CASVRTGRGEQYF
V: TRBV24-1; size: .; D: .; J: TRBJ1-4; DNA: TGTGCCACCAGTGATTTTACAGGGGAAAAACTGTTTTTT; CDR3: CATSDFTGEKLFF
V: TRBV18; size: .; D: TRBD1; J: TRBJ1-5; DNA: TGTGCCAGCTCCGCGGACAGGGATCAGCCCCAGCATTTT; CDR3: CASSADRDQPQHF
V: TRBV6-6; size: .; D: TRBD1; J: TRBJ1-5; DNA: TGTGCCAGCAGTTTAGGGGGCTGGAATCAGCCCCAGCATTTT; CDR3: CASSLGGWNQPQHF
V: TRBV7-2; size: .; D: TRBD1; J: TRBJ2-3; DNA: TGTGCCAGCAGCGTAATACAGGGGGTGAGCTATTTT; CDR3: CASSVIQGVSYF
V: TRBV5-1; size: .; D: TRBD1; J: TRBJ2-1; DNA: TGCGCCAGCAGCTTGGAAGGACAGGCAAACAATGAGCAGTTCTTC; CDR3: CASSLEGQANNEQFF
V: TRBV2; size: .; D: .; J: TRBJ2-2; DNA: TGTGCCAGCAAAGCCTCCTTCGCACGGAACACCGGGGAGCTGTTTTTT; CDR3: CASKASFARNTGELFF
V: TRBV29-1; size: .; D: .; J: TRBJ2-4; DNA: TGCAGCGTTGTGGGGGACTCGGGATGGAACATTCAGTACTTC; CDR3: CSVVGDSGWNIQYF
V: TRBV24-1; size: .; D: .; J: TRBJ2-3; DNA: TGTGCCACCAGTGAATTAGGCCAGGGGTTGGATACGCAGTATTTT; CDR3: CATSELGQGLDTQYF
V: TRBV10-3; size: .; D: TRBD2; J: TRBJ2-3; DNA: TGTGCCATCAGCGGGAGTAGCGGGGGCACAGATACGCAGTATTTT; CDR3: CAISGSSGGTDTQYF
V: TRBV4-1; size: .; D: .; J: TRBJ2-3; DNA: TGCGCCAGCAGCCAAGAACTTGGGTTACAGGGCGAGGGCACAGATACGCAGTATTTT; CDR3: CASSQELGLQGEGTDTQYF
V: TRBV29-1; size: many; D: .; J: TRBJ1-1; DNA: TGCAGCGTTGACACAAAGTTAGCGACAGGCATGAACACTGAAGCTTTCTTT; CDR3: CSVDTKLATGMNTEAFF
V: TRBV5-4; size: .; D: TRBD1; J: TRBJ2-5; DNA: TGTGCCAGCAGCTCCCTATTTGACAGGGGAGAGACCCAGTACTTC; CDR3: CASSSLFDRGETQYF
V: TRBV6-2/TRBV6-3; size: .; D: .; J: TRBJ1-5; DNA: TGTGCCAGCAGCCTCCCCAGGGGATATAGCAATCAGCCCCAGCATTTT; CDR3: CASSLPRGYSNQPQHF
V: TRBV24-1; size: .; D: .; J: TRBJ2-3; DNA: TGTGCCACCACCGGACACTCTAGCACAGATACGCAGTATTTT; CDR3: CATTGHSSTDTQYF
V: TRBV19; size: .; D: TRBD2; J: TRBJ2-5; DNA: TGTGCCAGTAGCGATCCCGGGAGGCAAGAGACCCAGTACTTC; CDR3: CASSDPGRQETQYF
V: TRBV19; size: .; D: .; J: TRBJ1-1; DNA: TGTGCCAGTAGTGCCGAGGGTAACACTGAAGCTTTCTTT; CDR3: CASSAEGNTEAFF